Within the sample, the clone carrying this T cell receptor beta chain is medium-sized. This record belongs to a study of T cell repertoires in aging, cancer and after chemotherapy. Peripheral blood genomic DNA, not sorted cells or RNA, was the template. The ends were cut back, 3 bases at V and 1 base at J, with 6 bases in the middle. The CDR3 totals 13 residues. The germline V gene encodes CDR1 KGHSH and CDR2 LQKENI. TRB rearrangements spanning V, D and J were amplified using mixed TRB-A/B primers. Each CDR3 protein is one row after TCRdb ran MiXCR on the multiplex PCR reads. The table shows approximately 1,300 distinct CDR3 sequences, with more than 20% occurring only once.

The TCR originated in a human donor in good health. The sequencing sample was made of blood. This sequence joins TRBV18 and TRBJ1-1; no clear D gene. CDR3 region: CASSPNTNTEAFF. The CDR3 bases are TGTGCCAGCTCACCCAATACGAACACTGAAGCTTTCTTT.